Below, 27 T cell receptor beta chains from the same sample are listed, as sequenced in a study of T cells in Graves' hyperthyroidism and ophthalmopathy (dated by TCRdb to the late 2010s). Preparation of the library involved multiplex PCR. Reads for this sample came from an Illumina HiSeq 2000. Amplification of TCR beta CDR3 regions was carried out from RNA transcripts. The first round of RT-PCR for the TCR CDR3 was performed with the HTBI primer set and the Qiagen OneStep RT-PCR kit. The public sequencing data were trimmed at Q25 with fastp and processed into clonotypes with MiXCR by TCRdb, which kept only in-frame beta chains. Every entry covers one CDR3 protein and lists the most common genes and DNA from its rows. Present in this sample are 400,000 to 500,000 distinct CDR3 sequences, about an eighth of which were seen just once. Approximately 5.3% of the sample is taken by the ten largest. Sequenced sample: blood. The receptor set was obtained from a woman under 30 with Graves' hyperthyroidism.

This clonotype occurred many times. V gene TRBV6-1 combines with J gene TRBJ2-1; no definite D call. Trimming removed 6 bases at V and 6 bases at J, with 12 bases between. Per germline, CDR1 MNHNS and CDR2 SASEGT. This CDR3 has 13 amino acids. The CDR3 protein is CASSVDFSNEQFF. The CDR3 coding sequence is TGTGCCAGCAGCGTCGACTTCTCCAATGAGCAGTTCTTC.

The chain uses TRBV6-1 and TRBJ1-1, with D possibly being TRBD1 (5 bases). Germline CDR1 is MNHNS and CDR2 is SASEGT. The CDR3 totals 12 residues. V lost 6 bases to trimming and J lost 4 bases, with 9 bases between them. CDR3 sequence reads: CASREGTTEAFF. The CDR3 bases are TGTGCCAGCAGGGAGGGGACCACTGAAGCTTTCTTT.

This clonotype was seen more than once but under ten times. The rearrangement joins TRBV15 to TRBJ1-5; weak D call: TRBD1 (5 bases). CDR1 and CDR2 (germline): LNHNV, YYDKDF (reference sequence). This CDR3 comprises 18 residues. Trimming took 5 bases from V and 2 from J, leaving 22 bases between them. CDR3 residues: CATSDSGYRGDGNQPQHF. The CDR3 region has the DNA TGTGCCACCAGCGACTCAGGGTACCGCGGGGACGGCAATCAGCCCCAGCATTTT.

The chain combines TRBV9 with TRBJ2-2; 7 bases match TRBD1. The length of the CDR3 is 15 residues. Germline assignment: CDR1 SGDLS and CDR2 YYNGEE. The V segment lost 0 bases and the J segment 4 bases; nucleotides outside the gene matches: 3. CDR3 loop: CASSVDRGSTGELFF. DNA for the CDR3: TGTGCCAGCAGCGTAGACAGGGGATCCACCGGGGAGCTGTTTTTT.

This clonotype was picked up many times. The genes are TRBV20-1 and TRBJ1-1; no definite D call. Germline CDR1 and CDR2: DFQATT and SNEGSKA (reference sequence). The CDR3 spans 12 residues. V dropped 2 bases and J dropped 4 bases, with 8 bases sitting between them. The CDR3: CSARSAATEAFF. For the CDR3, the DNA is TGCAGTGCTAGATCGGCCGCCACTGAAGCTTTCTTT.

The CDR3 nucleotides are TGTGCCAGCAGTCGGACAGTTAATGAAAAACTGTTTTTT. Amino acid sequence: CASSRTVNEKLFF. The chain carries TRBV6-5 and TRBJ1-4; TRBD1 might be the D (6 bases). Germline loops: CDR1 MNHEY, CDR2 SVGAGI. There are 13 residues in the CDR3. Trimming pared 5 bases from V and 4 bases from J, leaving 8 bases between.

This clonotype has at least ten counts. This CDR3 is CASNSGSIWTDTQYF. CDR3 sequence (DNA): TGTGCCAGCAACAGCGGGTCCATTTGGACAGATACGCAGTATTTT. V is TRBV28 and J is TRBJ2-3; a possible D gene is TRBD2 (6 bases). The V gene's germline CDR1 is MDHEN and CDR2 SYDVKM. V was clipped by 7 bases and J by 3 bases, with 17 bases between them. This CDR3 contains 15 residues.

This clonotype came up many times. This chain uses TRBV11-2 with TRBJ1-1, with TRBD1 as a possible D gene (5 bases). The CDR3 covers 13 residues. Per the germline V gene, CDR1 is SGHAT and CDR2 is FQNNGV. V lost 5 bases, J lost 6 bases, and 13 bases lay in between. The CDR3, as DNA: TGTGCCAGCAGCGCGGAGGGGAAGTCTGAAGCTTTCTTT. Translated: CASSAEGKSEAFF. Complete variable domain (other parts from reference TRBV11-2 and TRBJ1-1): EAGVAQSPRYKIIEKRQSVAFWCNPISGHATLYWYQQILGQGPKLLIQFQNNGVVDDSQLPKDRFSAERLKGVDSTLKIQPAKLEDSAVYLCASSAEGKSEAFFGQGTRLTVV.

This clonotype was recorded at least ten times. The chain combines TRBV4-1 with TRBJ2-7, with 12 bases fitting TRBD1. This CDR3 region has 16 residues. The V and J ends lost 0 bases and 5 bases, in that order; junction bases with no gene match: 5. CDR1 is MGHRA, CDR2 YSYEKL, per germline. CDR3 nucleotide sequence: TGCGCCAGCAGCCAAGATCCCGGGACAGGGGGCAACGAGCAGTACTTC. This codes for CASSQDPGTGGNEQYF.

This clonotype appeared a few times. The J gene is TRBJ2-1, the V gene TRBV20-1, with 10 bases lining up with TRBD2. Germline V gene lookup returns CDR1 DFQATT and CDR2 SNEGSKA (reference sequence). The CDR3 consists of 19 residues. V was clipped by 0 bases and J by 0 bases; unmatched bases: 11. The CDR3 DNA follows: TGCAGTGCTAGAGAACCTGCTCTAGCGGGAGTCGGCTCCTACAATGAGCAGTTCTTC. It encodes CSAREPALAGVGSYNEQFF.

This clonotype was found many times. The V call is TRBV6-6, the J call TRBJ2-5; 9 nucleotides align to TRBD2. The CDR3 sequence is 15 residues long. The J segment lost 4 bases and the V segment lost 2 bases, leaving 5 bases of the junction unmatched. Germline V gives CDR1 MNHNY, CDR2 SVGAGI (reference sequence). CDR3 coding DNA: TGTGCCAGCAGTTACGGCGGGAGGGCCCCAGAGACCCAGTACTTC. Translated, it gives CASSYGGRAPETQYF.

Many counts were recorded for this clonotype. The V and J genes are TRBV15 and TRBJ2-1; tentatively, D is TRBD2 (5 bases). The germline V and J ends were trimmed by 1 base and 0 bases, with 16 bases remaining between them. The length of the CDR3 is 18 residues. CDR1 is LNHNV and CDR2 is YYDKDF in the germline V gene (reference sequence). The CDR3 spells CATSRAGVRGSSYNEQFF. CDR3 DNA: TGTGCCACCAGCAGAGCTGGGGTCCGGGGAAGCTCCTACAATGAGCAGTTCTTC.

This clonotype was seen only a few times. This CDR3 reads CASSQEQRGNYEQYF. The CDR3 coding sequence is TGCGCCAGCAGCCAAGAACAGCGGGGGAACTACGAGCAGTACTTC. V is TRBV4-1 and J is TRBJ2-7, with 8 positions matching TRBD2. V was pared by 0 bases and J by 3 bases, with 4 bases of the junction left unmatched. Germline-derived CDR1 and CDR2 are MGHRA and YSYEKL. The CDR3 runs 15 residues.

This clonotype was recorded at least ten times. This chain joins TRBV20-1 and TRBJ1-5; TRBD1 is a possible D gene (5 bases). V was clipped by 2 bases and J by 6 bases, with 11 bases between them. Germline V gene sequence: CDR1 DFQATT, CDR2 SNEGSKA (reference sequence). This CDR3 comprises 13 residues. CDR3 region: CSARSREFQPQHF. In DNA, the CDR3 is TGCAGTGCTAGAAGCAGGGAGTTTCAGCCCCAGCATTTT.

This clonotype came up many times. This sequence joins TRBV6-2 or TRBV6-3 and TRBJ2-3; 7 bases match TRBD1. Trimming at V came to 7 bases and at J to 2 bases, leaving 12 bases not matched to a gene. The germline V gene encodes CDR1 MNHEY and CDR2 SVGEGT. The CDR3 has 16 residues. CDR3 sequence: CASTPIRDSDTDTQYF. In nucleotides, the CDR3 is TGTGCCAGCACCCCAATCCGGGACAGCGACACAGATACGCAGTATTTT.

The chain carries TRBV11-2 and TRBJ1-2; D is unclear. The V end lost 0 bases, the J end lost 8 bases, and 13 bases lay between the germline ends. CDR3 length: 14 residues. Per the germline V gene, CDR1 is SGHAT and CDR2 is FQNNGV. CDR3 sequence: CASSLDLGRNGYTF. The CDR3 DNA follows: TGTGCCAGCAGCTTAGATCTCGGGAGGAACGGCTACACCTTC.

This clonotype came up many times. The J gene is TRBJ1-2, the V gene TRBV30, with D perhaps TRBD1 (5 bases). With 4 bases removed from V and 6 bases from J, the gap between germline ends came to 15 bases. The CDR3 consists of 13 residues. From germline, CDR1 is GTSNPN and CDR2 SVGIG (reference sequence). The CDR3 DNA is TGTGCCTGGACCTTTTCGGAGGACAATGGCTACACCTTC. Translation: CAWTFSEDNGYTF.

This clonotype was picked up a small number of times. The chain has TRBV7-9 and TRBJ2-1, with no clear D. The V end lost 1 base, the J end lost 7 bases, and 11 bases lay between the germline ends. Germline CDR1 and CDR2: SEHNR and FQNEAQ (reference sequence). The CDR3 length is 14 residues. CDR3 residues: CASSLVALWNEQFF. CDR3 in DNA: TGTGCCAGCAGCTTAGTTGCACTCTGGAATGAGCAGTTCTTC.

This clonotype was recorded a few times. The chain employs TRBV6-5 and TRBJ2-5; 7 bases match TRBD2. The CDR3 is 15 residues long. The trim removed 2 bases at V and 2 bases at J, leaving 5 bases unmatched. In germline, CDR1 is MNHEY, CDR2 SVGAGI. The CDR3 bases are TGTGCCAGCAGTTACGCGGGAGTATGGCAAGAGACCCAGTACTTC. It encodes CASSYAGVWQETQYF.

At least ten counts were recorded for this clonotype. The J gene is TRBJ2-2, the V gene TRBV5-8; D perhaps matches TRBD1 (6 bases). CDR1 is SGHTS and CDR2 is YDEGEE in the germline V gene. This CDR3 contains 13 residues. V gave up 1 base and J gave up 6 bases, with 7 bases separating them. Here the CDR3 reads CASSLSGAGELFF. The CDR3 region has the DNA TGTGCCAGCAGCTTGTCAGGGGCCGGGGAGCTGTTTTTT.

This clonotype was recorded many times. The rearrangement joins TRBV20-1 to TRBJ1-1; D gene uncertain. V lost 6 bases to trimming and J lost 0 bases, with 14 bases between them. The CDR3 loop spans 14 amino acids. In germline, CDR1 is DFQATT, CDR2 SNEGSKA (reference sequence). The CDR3: CSAVRQSMNTEAFF. CDR3 nucleotide sequence: TGCAGTGCCGTACGTCAGAGTATGAACACTGAAGCTTTCTTT.

CDR3 amino acids: CSVVLPGTGVLRNTEAFF. CDR3 DNA: TGCAGCGTTGTTTTACCCGGGACAGGGGTGCTCCGGAACACTGAAGCTTTCTTT. The V and J genes are TRBV29-1 and TRBJ1-1, with 10 bases lining up with TRBD1. Germline-derived CDR1 and CDR2 are SQVTM and ANQGSEA. The trim removed 4 bases at V and 1 base at J, leaving 15 bases unmatched. CDR3 length equals 18 residues.

The J gene is TRBJ1-1, the V gene TRBV20-1; 9 bases are shared with TRBD1. Germline loops: CDR1 DFQATT, CDR2 SNEGSKA (reference sequence). The CDR3 covers 13 residues. V was pared by 1 base and J by 8 bases, with 5 bases of the junction left unmatched. CDR3 loop: CSARVIGTGEAFF. The CDR3, as DNA: TGCAGTGCTAGAGTCATAGGGACAGGGGAAGCTTTCTTT.

On this clonotype: Given a much more abundant clone one base away, this may be a read error. The chain combines TRBV18 with TRBJ2-1, with D perhaps matching TRBD2 (5 bases). Per the germline V gene, CDR1 is KGHSH and CDR2 is LQKENI. CDR3 length equals 14 residues. The CDR3 bases are TGTGTCAGCTCACCACGGAGCGGAGACAATGAGCAGTTCTTC. Protein product: CVSSPRSGDNEQFF.

V gene TRBV30 combines with J gene TRBJ1-1; 7 nucleotides align to TRBD1. Germline-derived CDR1 and CDR2 are GTSNPN and SVGIG (reference sequence). J was trimmed by 2 bases and V by 2 bases; bases with no gene match: 8. This CDR3 is 15 amino acids long. The CDR3 DNA reads as TGTGCCTGGAGTAACCCGGACAGGTCCAACACTGAAGCTTTCTTT. It translates to CAWSNPDRSNTEAFF.

This clonotype was seen repeatedly, ten times or more. The chain couples TRBV12-3 or TRBV12-4 to TRBJ2-3, with D possibly TRBD1 on 5 matching bases. This CDR3 region has 15 residues. V lost 7 bases and J lost 2, with 16 bases in between. The CDR3 nucleotides are TGTGCCAGCACCATGGGGCTAGGATTCACAGATACGCAGTATTTT. It encodes CASTMGLGFTDTQYF.

This clonotype has more than one count but fewer than ten. This chain joins TRBV7-9 and TRBJ2-2; D is unresolved. CDR1 SEHNR and CDR2 FQNEAQ come from the germline V gene (reference sequence). V lost 5 bases and J 1 base, leaving 2 bases between the germline ends. CDR3 length: 12 amino acids. The CDR3 reads CASSGNTGELFF. CDR3 in DNA: TGTGCCAGCAGCGGGAACACCGGGGAGCTGTTTTTT. The full variable domain, in which reference TRBV7-9 and TRBJ2-2 provide the parts outside the CDR3, is DTGVSQNPRHKITKRGQNVTFRCDPISEHNRLYWYRQTLGQGPEFLTYFQNEAQLEKSRLLSDRFSAERPKGSFSTLEIQRTEQGDSAMYLCASSGNTGELFFGEGSRLTVL.